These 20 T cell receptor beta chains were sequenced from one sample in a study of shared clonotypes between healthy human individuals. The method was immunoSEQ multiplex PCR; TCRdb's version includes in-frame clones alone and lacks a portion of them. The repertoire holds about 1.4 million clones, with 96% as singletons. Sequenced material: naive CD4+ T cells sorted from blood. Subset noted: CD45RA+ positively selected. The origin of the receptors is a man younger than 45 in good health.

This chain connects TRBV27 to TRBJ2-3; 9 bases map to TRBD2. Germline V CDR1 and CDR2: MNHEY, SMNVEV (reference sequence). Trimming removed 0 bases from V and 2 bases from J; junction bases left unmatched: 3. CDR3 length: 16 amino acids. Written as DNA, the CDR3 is TGTGCCAGCAGTTTATCGGGACTAGCTTACACAGATACGCAGTATTTT. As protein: CASSLSGLAYTDTQYF.

The chain's CDR3 is CASSFSRQNEAFF. As DNA, the CDR3 is TGTGCCAGCAGCTTTTCCAGACAGAATGAAGCTTTCTTT. The chain recombines TRBV7-2 with TRBJ1-1, with a weak D call TRBD1 (5 bases). The CDR3 runs to 13 residues. CDR1 and CDR2 from the germline V gene are SGHTA and FQGNSA. V was cut by 3 bases and J by 7 bases, with 12 bases left in between.

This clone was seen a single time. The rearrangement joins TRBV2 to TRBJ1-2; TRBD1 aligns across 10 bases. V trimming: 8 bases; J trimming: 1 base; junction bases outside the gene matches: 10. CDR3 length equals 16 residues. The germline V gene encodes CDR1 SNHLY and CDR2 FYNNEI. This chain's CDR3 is CASCRDRGLSNYGYTF. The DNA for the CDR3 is TGTGCCAGCTGCCGGGACAGGGGCCTAAGTAACTATGGCTACACCTTC.

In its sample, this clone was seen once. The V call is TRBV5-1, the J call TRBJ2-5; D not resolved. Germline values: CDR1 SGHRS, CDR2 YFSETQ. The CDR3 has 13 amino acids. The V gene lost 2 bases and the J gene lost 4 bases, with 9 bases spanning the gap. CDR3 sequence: CASSLLPGETQYF. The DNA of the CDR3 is TGCGCCAGCAGCTTATTGCCAGGAGAGACCCAGTACTTC.

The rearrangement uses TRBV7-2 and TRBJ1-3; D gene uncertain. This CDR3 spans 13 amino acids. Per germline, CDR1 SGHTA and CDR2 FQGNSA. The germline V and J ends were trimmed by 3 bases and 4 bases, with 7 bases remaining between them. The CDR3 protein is CASSFDPGNTIYF. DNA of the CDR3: TGTGCCAGCAGCTTTGACCCGGGAAACACCATATATTTT.

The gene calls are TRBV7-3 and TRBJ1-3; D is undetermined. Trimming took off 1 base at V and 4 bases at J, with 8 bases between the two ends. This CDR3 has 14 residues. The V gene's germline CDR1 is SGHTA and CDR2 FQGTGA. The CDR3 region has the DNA TGTGCCAGCAGCTTAAGTGGATTAGGAAACACCATATATTTT. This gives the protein CASSLSGLGNTIYF.

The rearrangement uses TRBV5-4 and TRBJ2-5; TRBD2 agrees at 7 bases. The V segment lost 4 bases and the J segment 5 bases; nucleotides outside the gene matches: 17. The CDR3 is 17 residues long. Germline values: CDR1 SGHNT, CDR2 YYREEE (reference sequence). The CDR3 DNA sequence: TGTGCCAGCAGCCCGGGAGGTGTCGCGGGCGATGGGGAGACCCAGTACTTC. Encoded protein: CASSPGGVAGDGETQYF.

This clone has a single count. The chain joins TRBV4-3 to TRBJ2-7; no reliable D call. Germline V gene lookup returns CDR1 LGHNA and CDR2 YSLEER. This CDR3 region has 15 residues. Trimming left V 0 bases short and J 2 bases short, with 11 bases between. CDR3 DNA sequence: TGCGCCAGCAGCCAAGAGGTCACAGCAACCTACGAGCAGTACTTC. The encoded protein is CASSQEVTATYEQYF.

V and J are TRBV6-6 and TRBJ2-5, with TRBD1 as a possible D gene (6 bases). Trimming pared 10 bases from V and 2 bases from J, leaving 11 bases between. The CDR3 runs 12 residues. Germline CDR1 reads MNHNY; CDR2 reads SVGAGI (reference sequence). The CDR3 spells CATGALQETQYF. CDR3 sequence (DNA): TGTGCCACAGGGGCACTTCAAGAGACCCAGTACTTC.

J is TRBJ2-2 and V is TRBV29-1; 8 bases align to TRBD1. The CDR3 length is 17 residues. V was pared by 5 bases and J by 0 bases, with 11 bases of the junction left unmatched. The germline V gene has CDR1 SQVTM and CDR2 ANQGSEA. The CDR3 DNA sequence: TGCAGCGTTTCCAGGACAGGGAACCCGACGAACACCGGGGAGCTGTTTTTT. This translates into CSVSRTGNPTNTGELFF.

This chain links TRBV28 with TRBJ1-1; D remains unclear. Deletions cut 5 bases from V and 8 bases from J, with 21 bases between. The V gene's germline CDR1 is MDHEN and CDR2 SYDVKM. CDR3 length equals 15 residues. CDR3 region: CASSPPPPDAVEAFF. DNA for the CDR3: TGTGCCAGCAGTCCGCCCCCCCCCGACGCCGTCGAAGCTTTCTTT.

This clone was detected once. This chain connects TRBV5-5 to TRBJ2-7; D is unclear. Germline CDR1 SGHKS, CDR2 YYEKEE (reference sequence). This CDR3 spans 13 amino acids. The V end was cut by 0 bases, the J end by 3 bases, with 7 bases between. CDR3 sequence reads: CASSLEGNYEQYF. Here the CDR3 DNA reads TGTGCCAGCAGCTTGGAGGGCAACTACGAGCAGTACTTC.

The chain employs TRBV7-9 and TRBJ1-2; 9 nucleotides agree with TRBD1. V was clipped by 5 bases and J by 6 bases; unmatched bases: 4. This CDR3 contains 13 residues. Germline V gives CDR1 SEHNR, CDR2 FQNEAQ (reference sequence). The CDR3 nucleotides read TGTGCCAGCAGCCAACGACAGGGGGATGGCTACACCTTC. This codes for CASSQRQGDGYTF.

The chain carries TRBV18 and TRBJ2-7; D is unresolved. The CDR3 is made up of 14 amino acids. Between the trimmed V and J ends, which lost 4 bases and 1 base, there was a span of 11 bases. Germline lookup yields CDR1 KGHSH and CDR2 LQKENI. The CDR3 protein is CASSREEGSYEQYF. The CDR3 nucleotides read TGTGCCAGCTCACGTGAGGAAGGATCCTACGAGCAGTACTTC. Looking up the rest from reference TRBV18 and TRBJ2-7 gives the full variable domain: NAGVMQNPRHLVRRRGQEARLRCSPMKGHSHVYWYRQLPEEGLKFMVYLQKENIIDESGMPKERFSAEFPKEGPSILRIQQVVRGDSAAYFCASSREEGSYEQYFGPGTRLTVT.

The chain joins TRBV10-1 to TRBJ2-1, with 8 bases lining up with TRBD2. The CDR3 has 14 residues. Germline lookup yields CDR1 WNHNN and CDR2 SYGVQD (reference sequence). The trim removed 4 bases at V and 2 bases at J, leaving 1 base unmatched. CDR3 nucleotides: TGCGCCAGCAGTGCGGGGGGGGCCTACAATGAGCAGTTCTTC. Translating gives CASSAGGAYNEQFF.

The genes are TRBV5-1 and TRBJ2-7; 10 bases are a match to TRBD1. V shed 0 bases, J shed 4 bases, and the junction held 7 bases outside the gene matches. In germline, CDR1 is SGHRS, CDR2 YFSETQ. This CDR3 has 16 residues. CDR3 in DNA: TGCGCCAGCAGCTTGGTCTTGGACAGGGGGTTGTACGAGCAGTACTTC. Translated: CASSLVLDRGLYEQYF.

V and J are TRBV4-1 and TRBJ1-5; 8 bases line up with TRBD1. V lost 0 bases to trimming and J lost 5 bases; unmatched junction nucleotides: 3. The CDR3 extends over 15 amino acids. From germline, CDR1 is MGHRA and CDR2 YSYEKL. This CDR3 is CASSQDGDRHQPQHF. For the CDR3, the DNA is TGCGCCAGCAGCCAAGATGGGGACAGGCATCAGCCCCAGCATTTT.

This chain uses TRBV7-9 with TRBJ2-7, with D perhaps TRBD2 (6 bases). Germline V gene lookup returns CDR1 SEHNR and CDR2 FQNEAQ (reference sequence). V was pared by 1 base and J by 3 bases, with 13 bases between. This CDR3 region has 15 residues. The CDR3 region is CASSLDVGGLYEQYF. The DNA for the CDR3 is TGTGCCAGCAGCTTAGATGTTGGGGGACTCTACGAGCAGTACTTC.

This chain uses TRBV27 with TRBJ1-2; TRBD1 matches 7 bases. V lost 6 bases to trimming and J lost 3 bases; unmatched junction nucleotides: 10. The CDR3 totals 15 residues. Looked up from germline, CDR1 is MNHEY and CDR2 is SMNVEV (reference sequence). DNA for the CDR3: TGTGCCAGCAGGAGTCGAGGGGGCCTAGACTATGGCTACACCTTC. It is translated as CASRSRGGLDYGYTF.

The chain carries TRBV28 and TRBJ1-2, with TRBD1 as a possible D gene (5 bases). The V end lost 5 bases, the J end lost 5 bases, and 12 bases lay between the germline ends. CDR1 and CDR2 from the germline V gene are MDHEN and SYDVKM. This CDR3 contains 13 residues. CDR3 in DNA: TGTGCCAGCAGTAGGGGCGCAGGGTATGGCTACACCTTC. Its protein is CASSRGAGYGYTF.